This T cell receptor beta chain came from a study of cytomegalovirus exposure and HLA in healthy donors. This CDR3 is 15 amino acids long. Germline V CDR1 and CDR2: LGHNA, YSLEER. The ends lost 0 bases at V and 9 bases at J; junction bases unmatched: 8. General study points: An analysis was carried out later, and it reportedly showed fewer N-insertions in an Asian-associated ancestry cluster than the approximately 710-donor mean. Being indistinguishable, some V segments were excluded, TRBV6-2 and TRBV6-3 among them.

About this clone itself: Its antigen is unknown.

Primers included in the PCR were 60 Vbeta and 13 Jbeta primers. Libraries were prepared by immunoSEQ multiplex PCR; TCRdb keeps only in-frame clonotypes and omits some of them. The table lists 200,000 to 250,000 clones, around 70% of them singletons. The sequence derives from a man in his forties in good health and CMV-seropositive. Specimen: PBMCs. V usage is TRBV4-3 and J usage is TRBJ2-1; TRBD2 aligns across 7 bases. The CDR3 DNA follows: TGCGCCAGCAGCCAAGATTGGGGGGGGGAGGGTGAGCAGTTCTTC. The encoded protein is CASSQDWGGEGEQFF.